Listed below are T cell receptor beta chains from one sample, sequenced in a study of CD8 T cells in Susac syndrome. TCRdb reprocessed the immunoSEQ multiplex PCR reads with MiXCR, giving one entry per CDR3 protein. The sample shows around 130,000 distinct CDR3 sequences, 85% to 95% of them seen only once. The specimen sequenced was CD8+ T cells from PBMCs. All receptors derive from a human donor with Susac syndrome. The CDR3 runs from the conserved cysteine through the conserved F or W. A D gene is named only where the DNA matches it firmly. Some rows have no size entry. The others give once, few or many, or a class for an expanded clone.

16 TRBJ2-3 - TRBV29-1 - CSVAGTPIAGTDTQYF TGCAGCGTTGCCGGGACCCCCATTGCCGGCACAGATACGCAGTATTTT
14 TRBJ2-7 TRBD1 TRBV12-3/TRBV12-4 - CASSWGQVSYEQYF TGTGCCAGCAGCTGGGGACAGGTCTCCTACGAGCAGTACTTC
15 TRBJ2-7 TRBD1 TRBV29-1 - CSVESDRGRVYEQYF TGCAGCGTTGAGTCGGACAGGGGGCGGGTATACGAGCAGTACTTC
15 TRBJ1-1 - TRBV9 - CASSAPGRGASEAFF TGTGCCAGCAGCGCCCCGGGTCGTGGGGCTAGTGAAGCTTTCTTT
14 TRBJ2-5 TRBD2 TRBV9 - CASSESGAQETQYF TGTGCCAGCAGCGAAAGCGGGGCCCAAGAGACCCAGTACTTC
14 TRBJ1-1 - TRBV4-3 - CASSYFARGAEAFF TGCGCCAGCAGCTATTTTGCGAGGGGCGCTGAAGCTTTCTTT
20 TRBJ2-3 TRBD2 TRBV11-2 - CASSSPATTSGGSSTDTQYF TGTGCCAGCAGCTCCCCCGCCACCACTAGCGGGGGGTCGAGCACAGATACGCAGTATTTT
15 TRBJ1-4 TRBD1 TRBV5-1 - CASSLMGQLNEKLFF TGCGCCAGCAGCTTGATGGGACAGTTGAATGAAAAACTGTTTTTT
13 TRBJ1-5 - TRBV27 - CASSLSPFQPQHF TGTGCCAGCAGTTTATCCCCCTTCCAGCCCCAGCATTTT
15 TRBJ2-7 - TRBV4-1 few CASSQGTAELNEQYF TGCGCCAGCAGCCAAGGGACAGCGGAGCTGAACGAGCAGTACTTC
13 TRBJ2-7 - TRBV25-1 - CASSVGLPGEQYF TGTGCCAGCAGTGTGGGGCTACCGGGCGAGCAGTACTTC
11 TRBJ2-1 - TRBV12-3/TRBV12-4 - CASIAYNEQFF TGTGCCAGCATCGCTTACAATGAGCAGTTCTTC
12 TRBJ2-7 - TRBV11-2 - CASSLVVREQYF TGTGCCAGCAGCTTAGTAGTCCGGGAGCAGTACTTC